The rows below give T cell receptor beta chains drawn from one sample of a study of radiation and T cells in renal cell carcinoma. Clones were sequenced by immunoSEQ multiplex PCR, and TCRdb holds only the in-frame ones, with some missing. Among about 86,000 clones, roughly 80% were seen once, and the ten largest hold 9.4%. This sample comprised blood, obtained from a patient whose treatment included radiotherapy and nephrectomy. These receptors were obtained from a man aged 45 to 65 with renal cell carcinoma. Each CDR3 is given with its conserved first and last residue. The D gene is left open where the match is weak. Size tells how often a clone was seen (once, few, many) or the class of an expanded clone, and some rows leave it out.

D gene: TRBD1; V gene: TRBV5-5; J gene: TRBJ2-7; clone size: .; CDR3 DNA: TGTGCCAGCAGCTCAGGACAGGGGGCAAGGGAAGAGCAGTACTTC; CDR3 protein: CASSSGQGAREEQYF
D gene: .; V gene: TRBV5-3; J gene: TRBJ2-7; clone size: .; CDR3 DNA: TGTGCCAGAAGCTTCCGGTCCCCCACACACGAGCAGTACTTC; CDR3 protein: CARSFRSPTHEQYF
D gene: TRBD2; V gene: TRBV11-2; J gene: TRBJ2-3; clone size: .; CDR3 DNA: TGTGCCAGCAGCCGAGCGGGAGGGCCTATCACAGATACGCAGTATTTT; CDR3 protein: CASSRAGGPITDTQYF
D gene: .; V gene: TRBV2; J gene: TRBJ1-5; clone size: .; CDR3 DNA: TGTGCCAGCAGTGATTACAGGGATGGTCAGCCCCAGCATTTT; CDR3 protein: CASSDYRDGQPQHF
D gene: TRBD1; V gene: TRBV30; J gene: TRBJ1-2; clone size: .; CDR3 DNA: TGTGCCTGGGTTCGAGACAGGGCCCTCGGGGGCTACACCTTC; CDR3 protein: CAWVRDRALGGYTF
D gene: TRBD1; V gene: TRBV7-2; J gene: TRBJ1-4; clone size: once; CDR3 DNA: TGTGCCAGCAGCTCCCTCGTCGGGACAGCAAATGAAAAACTGTTTTTT; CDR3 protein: CASSSLVGTANEKLFF
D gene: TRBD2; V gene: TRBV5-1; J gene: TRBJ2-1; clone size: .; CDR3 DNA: TGCGCCAGCAGCTCGGGGACGGGACTAGCGGGGGGCAATGAGCAGTTCTTC; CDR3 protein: CASSSGTGLAGGNEQFF
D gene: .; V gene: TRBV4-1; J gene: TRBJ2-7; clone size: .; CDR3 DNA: TGCGCCAGCAGCCAACAGGGTAGGGACGAGCAGTACTTC; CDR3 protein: CASSQQGRDEQYF
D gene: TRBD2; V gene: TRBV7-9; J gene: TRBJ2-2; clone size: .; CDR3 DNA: TGTGCCAGCAGCTCGGCGGGGGCCGGGGAGCTGTTTTTT; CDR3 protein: CASSSAGAGELFF
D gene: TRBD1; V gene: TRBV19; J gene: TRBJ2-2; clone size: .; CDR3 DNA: TGTGCCAGTAGTAGGGGACAGGGAACGAGCGGGGAGCTGTTTTTT; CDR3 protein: CASSRGQGTSGELFF
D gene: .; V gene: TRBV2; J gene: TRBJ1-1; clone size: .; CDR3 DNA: TGTGCCAGCAGTGAAAGGGGAGGCACTGAAGCTTTCTTT; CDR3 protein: CASSERGGTEAFF
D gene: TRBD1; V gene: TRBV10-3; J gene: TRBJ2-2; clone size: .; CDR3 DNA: TGTGCCATCAGGGGAGGATCCGGGACAGGGTCTACAAACACCGGGGAGCTGTTTTTT; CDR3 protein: CAIRGGSGTGSTNTGELFF
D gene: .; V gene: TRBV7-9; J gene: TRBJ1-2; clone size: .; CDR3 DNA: TGTGCCAGCAGCTTCGCAGGCATTGGCTACACCTTC; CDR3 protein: CASSFAGIGYTF
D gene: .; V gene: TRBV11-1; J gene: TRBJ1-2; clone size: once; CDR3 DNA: TGTGCCAGCAGCTTTCTTGGGGGCGTCTATGGCTACACCTTC; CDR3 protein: CASSFLGGVYGYTF
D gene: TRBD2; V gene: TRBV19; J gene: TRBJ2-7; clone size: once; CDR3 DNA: TGCGCCAGTAGTATCGATAGCGGGGCCCCCTACGAGCAGTACTTC; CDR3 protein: CASSIDSGAPYEQYF
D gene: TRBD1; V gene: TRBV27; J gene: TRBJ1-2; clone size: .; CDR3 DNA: TGTGCCAGCAGTACGCGACAGGGGCAAGGCTATGGCTACACCTTC; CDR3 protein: CASSTRQGQGYGYTF
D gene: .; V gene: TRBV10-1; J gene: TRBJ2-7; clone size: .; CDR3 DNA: TGCGCCAGCAGTGAGTCTCCATACGAGCAGTACTTC; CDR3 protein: CASSESPYEQYF
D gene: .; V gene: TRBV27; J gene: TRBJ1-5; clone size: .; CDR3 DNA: TGTGCCAGCAGTTTAGGAATCAATCAGCCCCAGCATTTT; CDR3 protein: CASSLGINQPQHF
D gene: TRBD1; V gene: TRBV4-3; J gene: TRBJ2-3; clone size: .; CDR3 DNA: TGCGCCAGCAGCCAACAGGGGGCGCCTAGCACAGATACGCAGTATTTT; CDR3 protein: CASSQQGAPSTDTQYF
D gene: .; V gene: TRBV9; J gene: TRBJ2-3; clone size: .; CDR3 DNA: TGTGCCAGCAGCGTGGAGGGGCGGACAGATACGCAGTATTTT; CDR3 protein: CASSVEGRTDTQYF
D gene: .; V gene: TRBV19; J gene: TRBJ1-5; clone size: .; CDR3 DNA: TGTGCCAGTAGTGAGTCGGGGGGGGATCAGCCCCAGCATTTT; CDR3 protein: CASSESGGDQPQHF
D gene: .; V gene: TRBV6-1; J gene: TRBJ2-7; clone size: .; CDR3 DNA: TGTGCCAGCAGAGCCCTCGCTGACGGGCAAGACGAGCAGTACTTC; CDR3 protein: CASRALADGQDEQYF
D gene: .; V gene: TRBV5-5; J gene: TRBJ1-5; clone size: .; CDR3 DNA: TGTGCCAGCAGCTTGGACTTGACAGCCTATCAGCCCCAGCATTTT; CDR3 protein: CASSLDLTAYQPQHF
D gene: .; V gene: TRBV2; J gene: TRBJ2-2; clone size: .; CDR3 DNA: TGTGCCAGCAGTGAAGAGGGCGGGGCCATGAACACCGGGGAGCTGTTTTTT; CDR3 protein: CASSEEGGAMNTGELFF
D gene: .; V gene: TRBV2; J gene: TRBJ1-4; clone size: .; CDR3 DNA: TGTGCCAGCAGCCTCAGGGCAACTAATGAAAAACTGTTTTTT; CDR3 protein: CASSLRATNEKLFF
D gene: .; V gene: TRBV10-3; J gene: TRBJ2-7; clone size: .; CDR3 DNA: TGTGCCACAACCATGACTGGCTCCTACGAGCAGTACTTC; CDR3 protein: CATTMTGSYEQYF
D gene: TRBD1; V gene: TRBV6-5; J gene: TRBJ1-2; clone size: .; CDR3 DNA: TGTGCCAGCAGTTTGGACAGGGGTATGTCTGGCTACACCTTC; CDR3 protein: CASSLDRGMSGYTF
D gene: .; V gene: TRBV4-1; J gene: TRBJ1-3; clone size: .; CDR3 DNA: TGCGCCAGCAGCCAGGAAGGGAACTCTGGAAACACCATATATTTT; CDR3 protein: CASSQEGNSGNTIYF
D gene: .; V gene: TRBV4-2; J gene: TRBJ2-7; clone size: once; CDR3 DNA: TGTGCCAGCAGCCAAGATATGGAGAAAACCTACGAGCAGTACTTC; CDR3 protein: CASSQDMEKTYEQYF
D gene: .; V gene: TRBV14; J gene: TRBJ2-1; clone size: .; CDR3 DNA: TGTGCCAGCAGCCGGACTACCGCCTACAATGAGCAGTTCTTC; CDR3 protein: CASSRTTAYNEQFF
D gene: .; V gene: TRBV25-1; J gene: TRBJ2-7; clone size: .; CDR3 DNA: TGTGCCAGCAGTGAGTGGGGGCGGACCTACGAGCAGTACTTC; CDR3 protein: CASSEWGRTYEQYF
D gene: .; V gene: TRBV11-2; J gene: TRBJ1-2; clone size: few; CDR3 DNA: TGTGCCAGCACTCGGAATCTGGGGTTAGGCTACACCTTC; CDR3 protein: CASTRNLGLGYTF
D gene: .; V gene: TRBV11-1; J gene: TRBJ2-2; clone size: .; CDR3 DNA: TGTGCCAGCAGCCCGGGACGGGCCACCGGGGAGCTGTTTTTT; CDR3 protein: CASSPGRATGELFF
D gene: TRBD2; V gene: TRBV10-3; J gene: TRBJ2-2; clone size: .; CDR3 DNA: TGTGCCATCAGTGCCCCCTTGGCGGGGGGAAACACCGGGGAGCTGTTTTTT; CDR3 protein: CAISAPLAGGNTGELFF
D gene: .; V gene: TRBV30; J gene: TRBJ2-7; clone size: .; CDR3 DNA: TGTGCCTGGAGTGCTACCTCAACCTACGAGCAGTACTTC; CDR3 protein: CAWSATSTYEQYF
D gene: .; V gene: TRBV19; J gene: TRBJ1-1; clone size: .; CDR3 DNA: TGTGCCAGTATCGAAGCCATGAACACTGAAGCTTTCTTT; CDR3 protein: CASIEAMNTEAFF
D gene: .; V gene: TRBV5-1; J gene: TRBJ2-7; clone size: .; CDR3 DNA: TGCGCCAGCAGCTTGGCCCCCGGAAGGGGCGAGCAGTACTTC; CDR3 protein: CASSLAPGRGEQYF
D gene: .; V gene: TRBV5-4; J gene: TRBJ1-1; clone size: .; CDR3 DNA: TGTGCCAGCAGCCTGCGGGGGCGAAGGAACACTGAAGCTTTCTTT; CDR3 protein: CASSLRGRRNTEAFF
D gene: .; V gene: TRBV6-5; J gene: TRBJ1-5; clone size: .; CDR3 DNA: TGTGCCAGCACCCAGCGTTTAGGGGGTGGACAGCCCCAGCATTTT; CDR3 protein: CASTQRLGGGQPQHF
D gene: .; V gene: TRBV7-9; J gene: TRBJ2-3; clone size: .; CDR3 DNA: TGTGCCAGCAGCATTCGCCGGGAAACCGCGGGTACGCAGTATTTT; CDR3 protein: CASSIRRETAGTQYF